The 10 T cell receptor beta chains given below trace back to one sample, sequenced in a study of T cell changes during pregnancy in multiple sclerosis. Assay used: immunoSEQ multiplex PCR; TCRdb lists only in-frame clones, some missing. The sample includes around 49,000 clones, approximately 91% seen only once; the top ten take 0.55% to 0.65%. The specimen was CD4+ T cells from peripheral blood mononuclear cells, collected after pregnancy. The receptors were sampled from a female donor in good health, enrolled as a control in a pregnancy study.

This clone is a singleton in its sample. The junction shows a germline mismatch at one end, possibly a read error. V is TRBV7-7 and J is TRBJ2-1; a possible D gene is TRBD2 (6 bases). The CDR3 is 15 amino acids. Germline CDR1 reads SSHAT; CDR2 reads FNYEAQ (reference sequence). The CDR3 loop is CASSRGVVGADEQFF. The CDR3 nucleotides are TGTGCTAGCAGCCGCGGGGTAGTAGGTGCGGATGAGCAGTTCTTC.

This sequence joins TRBV2 and TRBJ1-2; unclear D gene. This CDR3 spans 12 amino acids. Germline V gives CDR1 SNHLY, CDR2 FYNNEI. V was cut by 7 bases and J by 6 bases, with 12 bases left in between. The CDR3 reads CASNQAYDGYTF. CDR3 DNA sequence: TGTGCCAGCAACCAGGCCTACGATGGCTACACCTTC.

The V call is TRBV4-2, the J call TRBJ2-7; 7 bases match TRBD2. Per the germline V gene, CDR1 is LGHNA and CDR2 is YNFKEQ. Germline trimming cut 1 base from V and 5 bases from J; bases unmatched to any gene: 11. The CDR3 runs to 16 residues. CDR3 DNA sequence: TGTGCCAGCAGCCAAGTTCCACTTTTGGGGGGGAACGAGCAGTACTTC. This encodes CASSQVPLLGGNEQYF.

The chain employs TRBV7-7 and TRBJ2-1; TRBD2 aligns across 9 bases. CDR3 length equals 12 residues. CDR1 SSHAT and CDR2 FNYEAQ come from the germline V gene (reference sequence). The CDR3 DNA reads TGTGCTAGCGGGAGCTCCTACAATGAGCAGTTCTTC. Amino acid sequence: CASGSSYNEQFF.

The rearrangement links TRBV5-8 to TRBJ1-1; no clear D. Germline CDR1 is SGHTS and CDR2 is YDEGEE. The CDR3 extends over 15 amino acids. Trimming cost V 0 bases and J 5 bases, with 14 bases left between them. CDR3 region: CASSLEFLERTEAFF. The DNA for the CDR3 is TGTGCCAGCAGCTTGGAATTTCTGGAGAGAACTGAAGCTTTCTTT.

The chain couples TRBV6-1 to TRBJ1-2, with D perhaps matching TRBD1 (5 bases). Looked up from germline, CDR1 is MNHNS and CDR2 is SASEGT. This CDR3 contains 14 residues. Trimming removed 3 bases from V and 8 bases from J, with 16 bases in between. Here the CDR3 reads CASSDGAGGEGYTF. In DNA form, the CDR3 reads TGTGCCAGCAGTGATGGAGCCGGGGGGGAGGGCTACACCTTC.

The chain recombines TRBV10-3 with TRBJ1-3; no clear D. Germline CDR1 ENHRY, CDR2 SYGVKD. The CDR3 covers 13 residues. V lost 0 bases and J lost 4, with 4 bases in between. CDR3 sequence: CAISESEGNTIYF. The DNA of the CDR3 is TGTGCCATCAGTGAGTCGGAGGGAAACACCATATATTTT.

The gene calls are TRBV7-2 and TRBJ2-3; D may be TRBD1 (6 bases). The germline CDR1 and CDR2 sequences are SGHTA and FQGNSA. The CDR3 loop spans 17 amino acids. Trimming cost V 1 base and J 2 bases, with 16 bases left between them. This chain's CDR3 is CASSLGYGQGPTDTQYF. The CDR3 DNA sequence: TGTGCCAGCAGCTTAGGTTACGGTCAGGGGCCCACAGATACGCAGTATTTT.

This clone has only one observation. The V and J genes are TRBV30 and TRBJ2-4; TRBD2 aligns across 7 bases. Germline V gene lookup returns CDR1 GTSNPN and CDR2 SVGIG (reference sequence). The J segment lost 12 bases and the V segment lost 4 bases, leaving 18 bases of the junction unmatched. This CDR3 comprises 15 residues. CDR3 sequence reads: CAWKVIQAGDPTQYF. The DNA for the CDR3 is TGTGCCTGGAAGGTCATCCAGGCGGGGGACCCCACTCAGTACTTC.

J is TRBJ2-1 and V is TRBV5-4; TRBD1 matches at 9 bases. This CDR3 comprises 17 residues. The germline V gene encodes CDR1 SGHNT and CDR2 YYREEE (reference sequence). Unmatched junction bases numbered 6, after V lost 0 bases and J lost 2 bases. In nucleotides, the CDR3 is TGTGCCAGCAGCTTGGGGGGGGGACAGGGCCCCTACAATGAGCAGTTCTTC. Translating it yields CASSLGGGQGPYNEQFF.